The 4 T cell receptor beta chains given below trace back to one sample, sequenced in a study of identical twins. TCRdb re-derived calls from the 5' RACE reads in MiXCR, one entry per CDR3 protein. The sample lists roughly 540,000 distinct CDR3 sequences; under 25% were seen once. These same data were also listed under a study on T cells expressing NK-cell markers.

The source material was CD4+ T cells sorted from blood. Receptors originate from a woman younger than 30 in good health.

This clonotype has only a few counts. V usage is TRBV7-2 and J usage is TRBJ2-7; 8 bases are shared with TRBD1. There are 15 residues in the CDR3. Germline lookup yields CDR1 SGHTA and CDR2 FQGNSA. Trimming cost V 1 base and J 1 base; bases outside gene matches: 3. The CDR3 region has the DNA TGTGCCAGCAGCTTAGGGACAGGGAGGTCCTACGAGCAGTACTTC. Protein sequence: CASSLGTGRSYEQYF.

V usage is TRBV7-2 and J usage is TRBJ1-5; D gene unclear. The CDR3 extends over 13 amino acids. V dropped 3 bases and J dropped 3 bases, with 6 bases sitting between them. Germline-derived CDR1 and CDR2 are SGHTA and FQGNSA. Here the CDR3 DNA reads TGTGCCAGCAGCTTTACAAACAATCAGCCCCAGCATTTT. The encoded protein is CASSFTNNQPQHF.

This clonotype has just a few counts. This chain uses TRBV29-1 with TRBJ2-2, with D perhaps matching TRBD1 or TRBD2 (5 bases each). The germline V and J ends were trimmed by 3 bases and 0 bases, with 14 bases remaining between them. There are 16 residues in the CDR3. Looked up from germline, CDR1 is SQVTM and CDR2 is ANQGSEA. The CDR3 is CSVEPGPRTNTGELFF. CDR3 bases: TGCAGCGTTGAGCCGGGACCGAGGACGAACACCGGGGAGCTGTTTTTT.

This clonotype was found many times. The gene calls are TRBV10-3 and TRBJ2-7, with D perhaps given as TRBD1 or TRBD2 (6 bases each). Germline CDR1 and CDR2: ENHRY and SYGVKD. V was pared by 10 bases and J by 5 bases, with 21 bases between. The CDR3 runs 14 residues. The CDR3 DNA is TGTGCCACCCGCCTACCGGGGGCTCGGAACGAGCAGTACTTC. This codes for CATRLPGARNEQYF.